The text below deals with one T cell receptor (beta chain). Antigen specificity is unknown. Time point specified: 2014-2015 season, 7 days after vaccination. Adults were given seasonal inactivated influenza vaccine, and blood CD4 subsets were sorted before and after vaccination. Donors were community-dwelling with no influenza vaccine in the prior 6 months. The data belong to a study of follicular helper T cells after annual influenza vaccination. At the level of the study: Blood was drawn on days 0, 7 and 28 after vaccination.

General study points: Day 7 ICOS+CD38+ clones later appeared mostly in ICOS-CD38- cTfh.

The data were produced by immunoSEQ multiplex PCR, yet TCRdb's version contains in-frame clones alone and is incomplete. This sample carries several thousand clones, 65% to 85% of them seen once, and the ten largest clones take 3% to 4.5%. The CDR3 is made up of 15 amino acids. The germline CDR1 and CDR2 sequences are SQVTM and ANQGSEA. V and J are TRBV29-1 and TRBJ2-7; the D is unclear. This sequence was found in an adult who received the influenza vaccine. The specimen was CXCR5+ CD38- circulating T follicular helper cells from blood, collected 7 days after influenza vaccination. Subset defined: circulating Tfh, non-naive CD4+CXCR5+PD-1+ (ICOS+CD38+ or ICOS-CD38-). This CDR3 is CTPGRNLHGSYEQYF. CDR3 in DNA: TGCACCCCCGGACGGAACCTACACGGCTCCTACGAGCAGTACTTC.